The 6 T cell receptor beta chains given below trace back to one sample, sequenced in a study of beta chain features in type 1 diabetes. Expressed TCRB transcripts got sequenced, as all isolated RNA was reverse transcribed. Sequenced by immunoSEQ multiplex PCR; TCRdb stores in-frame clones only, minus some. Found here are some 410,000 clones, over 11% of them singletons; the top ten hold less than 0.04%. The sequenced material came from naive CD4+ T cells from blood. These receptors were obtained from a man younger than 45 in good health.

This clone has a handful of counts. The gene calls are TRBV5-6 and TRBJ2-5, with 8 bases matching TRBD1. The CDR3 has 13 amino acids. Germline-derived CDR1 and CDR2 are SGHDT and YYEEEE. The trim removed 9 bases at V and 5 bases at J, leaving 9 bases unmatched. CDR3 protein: CATATGVGETQYF. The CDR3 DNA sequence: TGTGCCACCGCGACAGGGGTGGGGGAGACCCAGTACTTC.

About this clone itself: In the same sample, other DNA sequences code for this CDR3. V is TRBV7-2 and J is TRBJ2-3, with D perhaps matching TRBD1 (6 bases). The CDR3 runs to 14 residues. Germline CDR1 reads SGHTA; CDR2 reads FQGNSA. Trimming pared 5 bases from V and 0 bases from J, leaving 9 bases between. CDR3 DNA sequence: TGTGCCAGCAGCCTGAGGGGGAGCACAGATACGCAGTATTTT. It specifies CASSLRGSTDTQYF.

The CDR3 coding sequence is TGTGCCAGCTCACCTTTGCCCCCGGGACAGCTTAGTTCACCCCTCCACTTT. Its translation is CASSPLPPGQLSSPLHF. V usage is TRBV18 and J usage is TRBJ1-6; the match to TRBD1 covers 7 bases. With 3 bases clipped from V and 9 bases from J, the junction kept 14 bases outside the gene matches. The CDR3 is 17 residues long. Germline V CDR1 and CDR2: KGHSH, LQKENI. Complete variable domain (other parts from reference TRBV18 and TRBJ1-6): NAGVMQNPRHLVRRRGQEARLRCSPMKGHSHVYWYRQLPEEGLKFMVYLQKENIIDESGMPKERFSAEFPKEGPSILRIQQVVRGDSAAYFCASSPLPPGQLSSPLHFGNGTRLTVT.

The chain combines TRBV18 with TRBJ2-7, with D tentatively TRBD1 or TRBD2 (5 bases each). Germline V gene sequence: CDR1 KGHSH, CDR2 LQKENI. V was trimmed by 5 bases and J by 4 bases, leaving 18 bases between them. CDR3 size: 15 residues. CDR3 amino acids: CASSSGAVEGYEQYF. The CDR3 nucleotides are TGTGCCAGCTCATCCGGGGCGGTAGAGGGTTACGAGCAGTACTTC.

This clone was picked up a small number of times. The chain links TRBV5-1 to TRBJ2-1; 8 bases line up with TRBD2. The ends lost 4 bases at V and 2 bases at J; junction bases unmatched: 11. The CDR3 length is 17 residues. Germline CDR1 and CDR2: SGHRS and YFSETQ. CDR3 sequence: CASSATRGGSPYNEQFF. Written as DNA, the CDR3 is TGCGCCAGCAGCGCCACCCGCGGGGGGTCCCCCTACAATGAGCAGTTCTTC.

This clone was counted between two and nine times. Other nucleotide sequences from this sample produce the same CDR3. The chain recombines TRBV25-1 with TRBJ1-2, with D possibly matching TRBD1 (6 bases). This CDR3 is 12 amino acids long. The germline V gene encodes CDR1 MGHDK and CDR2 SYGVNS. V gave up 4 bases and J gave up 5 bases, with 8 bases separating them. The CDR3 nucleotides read TGTGCCAGCAGTGGTACAGGGTATGGCTACACCTTC. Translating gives CASSGTGYGYTF.